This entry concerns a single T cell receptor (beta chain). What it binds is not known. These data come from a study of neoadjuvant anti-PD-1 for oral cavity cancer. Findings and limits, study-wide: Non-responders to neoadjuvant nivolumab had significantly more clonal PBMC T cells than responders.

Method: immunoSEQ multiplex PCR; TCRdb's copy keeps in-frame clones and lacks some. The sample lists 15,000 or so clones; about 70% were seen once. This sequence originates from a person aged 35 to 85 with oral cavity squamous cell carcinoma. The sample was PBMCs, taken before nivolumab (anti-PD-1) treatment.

Here the CDR3 DNA reads TGTGCCAGCAGCTTGTTTCGGGAGGGGCTTGTAGCTGAAGCTTTCTTT. Amino acid sequence: CASSLFREGLVAEAFF. This rearrangement joins TRBV5-5 to TRBJ1-1; D possibly corresponds to TRBD1 (5 bases). The CDR3 loop spans 16 amino acids. Trimming cost V 1 base and J 6 bases, with 19 bases left between them. CDR1 is SGHKS and CDR2 is YYEKEE in the germline V gene (reference sequence).